A single sample gave rise to the 19 T cell receptor beta chains below, sequenced in a study of beta chain features in type 1 diabetes. The isolated RNA, all of it, was reverse transcribed, so expressed TCRB transcripts were what got sequenced. TCRdb keeps only in-frame clones here, not all; method: immunoSEQ multiplex PCR. The table shows under 400,000 clones, with roughly a fifth occurring only once. The sequenced sample was naive CD4+ T cells from blood. These TCRs come from a young woman in good health.

The V gene is TRBV6-6, the J gene TRBJ2-4; possibly TRBD1 for D (6 bases). The CDR3 loop spans 13 amino acids. Trimming left V 6 bases short and J 4 bases short, with 10 bases between. Germline V gives CDR1 MNHNY, CDR2 SVGAGI (reference sequence). The CDR3 nucleotides read TGTGCCAGCAGCCCAGGACAGAAAAACATTCAGTACTTC. This encodes CASSPGQKNIQYF.

This clone was seen a handful of times. The V call is TRBV9, the J call TRBJ2-3; 11 bases map to TRBD2. The CDR3 consists of 17 residues. The germline CDR1 and CDR2 sequences are SGDLS and YYNGEE. Trimming cost V 5 bases and J 4 bases; bases outside gene matches: 12. The CDR3 here is CASREGHLAGGPDTQYF. As DNA, the CDR3 is TGTGCCAGCAGAGAGGGTCATCTAGCGGGGGGTCCAGATACGCAGTATTTT. The whole variable domain, filled in from reference TRBV9 and TRBJ2-3, reads DSGVTQTPKHLITATGQRVTLRCSPRSGDLSVYWYQQSLDQGLQFLIQYYNGEERAKGNILERFSAQQFPDLHSELNLSSLELGDSALYFCASREGHLAGGPDTQYFGPGTRLTVL.

The chain carries TRBV5-1 and TRBJ2-5; 10 nucleotides line up with TRBD2. Germline V gene sequence: CDR1 SGHRS, CDR2 YFSETQ. The length of the CDR3 is 15 residues. V lost 4 bases to trimming and J lost 5 bases; unmatched junction nucleotides: 8. CDR3 nucleotide sequence: TGCGCCAGCAGCGAACCTAGCGGGAGAGGGGAGACCCAGTACTTC. It translates to CASSEPSGRGETQYF. The whole variable domain, remainder taken from reference TRBV5-1 and TRBJ2-5, is KAGVTQTPRYLIKTRGQQVTLSCSPISGHRSVSWYQQTPGQGLQFLFEYFSETQRNKGNFPGRFSGRQFSNSRSEMNVSTLELGDSALYLCASSEPSGRGETQYFGPGTRLLVL.

This clone has just a few counts. At the DNA level, this CDR3 is encoded by other sequences in the same sample as well. The V call is TRBV5-1, the J call TRBJ1-2, with 8 bases fitting TRBD1. V dropped 3 bases and J dropped 5; count of bases not matched to a gene: 3. Per germline, CDR1 SGHRS and CDR2 YFSETQ. The CDR3 runs to 13 residues. The CDR3 nucleotides read TGCGCCAGCAGCTCAGACAGGGGATATGGCTACACCTTC. Its protein is CASSSDRGYGYTF.

This clone came up a few times. The J gene is TRBJ1-6, the V gene TRBV4-1, with D possibly TRBD1 on 5 matching bases. This CDR3 comprises 16 residues. V gave up 0 bases and J gave up 6 bases, with 12 bases separating them. Looked up from germline, CDR1 is MGHRA and CDR2 is YSYEKL. DNA of the CDR3: TGCGCCAGCAGCCAAGAAGGGGTGCAGCTTAATTCACCCCTCCACTTT. Protein product: CASSQEGVQLNSPLHF.

This clone came up a few times. The CDR3 reads CASSVELALTDTQYF. The CDR3 DNA sequence: TGTGCCAGCAGCGTAGAACTAGCGCTCACAGATACGCAGTATTTT. The rearrangement joins TRBV9 to TRBJ2-3; 7 bases are a match to TRBD2. With V trimmed by 0 bases and J by 2 bases, 3 bases remained unmatched. The CDR3 spans 15 residues. The germline V gene encodes CDR1 SGDLS and CDR2 YYNGEE.

This chain uses TRBV7-2 with TRBJ2-5; 9 bases are shared with TRBD2. CDR3 size: 14 residues. CDR1 and CDR2 (germline): SGHTA, FQGNSA. The J segment lost 3 bases and the V segment lost 3 bases, leaving 2 bases of the junction unmatched. CDR3 in DNA: TGTGCCAGCAGCTTGACTAGCGGAGAAGAGACCCAGTACTTC. This encodes CASSLTSGEETQYF.

V usage is TRBV27 and J usage is TRBJ1-5; 7 nucleotides match TRBD1. The CDR3 totals 14 residues. J gave up 7 bases and V 6 bases, and 9 bases lay outside the gene matches. CDR1 and CDR2 from the germline V gene are MNHEY and SMNVEV (reference sequence). The CDR3 region has the DNA TGTGCCAGCAGCCTAAGACAGGGAGGACAGCCCCAGCATTTT. Translated: CASSLRQGGQPQHF.

This clone appeared a few times. This chain joins TRBV7-9 and TRBJ2-3; 7 nucleotides line up with TRBD1. The CDR3 runs to 15 residues. V lost 5 bases and J lost 6; bases outside the gene matches: 11. CDR1 and CDR2 (germline): SEHNR, FQNEAQ (reference sequence). DNA for the CDR3: TGTGCCAGCAGCCGAAGGGGGCCTACCAGTGATACGCAGTATTTT. It encodes CASSRRGPTSDTQYF.

The gene calls are TRBV12-5 and TRBJ1-4, with 9 bases fitting TRBD1. CDR1 and CDR2 from the germline V gene are LGHNT and FRNRAP. J lost 5 bases, V lost 6 bases, and 4 bases had no gene match. This CDR3 is built from 14 residues. The CDR3 DNA follows: TGTGCTAGTGGCTTAGGACAGGGGAATGAAAAACTGTTTTTT. The encoded protein is CASGLGQGNEKLFF.

Here the CDR3 DNA reads TGTGCCAGCAGTTACGGGCAGGTCAGCACAGATACGCAGTATTTT. Its translation is CASSYGQVSTDTQYF. The chain links TRBV6-5 to TRBJ2-3; D is uncertain. This CDR3 has 15 amino acids. With 2 bases removed from V and 0 bases from J, the gap between germline ends came to 9 bases. Per the germline V gene, CDR1 is MNHEY and CDR2 is SVGAGI.

This clone was observed a few times. The sample holds other DNA sequences that translate to the same CDR3. The V call is TRBV30, the J call TRBJ2-5, with unresolved D. The V end was cut by 3 bases, the J end by 5 bases, with 4 bases between. The germline V gene encodes CDR1 GTSNPN and CDR2 SVGIG (reference sequence). The CDR3 sequence is 10 residues long. This chain's CDR3 is CAWSRETQYF. DNA of the CDR3: TGTGCCTGGAGCCGGGAGACCCAGTACTTC.

In its sample, this clone was seen a few times. V gene TRBV29-1 combines with J gene TRBJ2-7; D is possibly TRBD1 (6 bases). Germline CDR1 is SQVTM and CDR2 is ANQGSEA. The CDR3 covers 12 residues. Deletions cut 6 bases from V and 6 bases from J, with 15 bases between. The CDR3 nucleotides read TGCAGCGTAGGGACACGGCCCGGCGAGCAGTACTTC. This sequence encodes CSVGTRPGEQYF.

This clone was recorded a few times. V gene TRBV7-6 combines with J gene TRBJ2-2, with 9 bases fitting TRBD1. The CDR3 is 18 amino acids. J was trimmed by 2 bases and V by 1 base; bases with no gene match: 8. Germline V lookup: CDR1 SGHVS, CDR2 FNYEAQ. This CDR3 is CASSLGNPGQGNTGELFF. DNA of the CDR3: TGTGCCAGCAGCTTAGGAAACCCGGGACAGGGAAACACCGGGGAGCTGTTTTTT.

The V gene is TRBV1, the J gene TRBJ2-6; TRBD1, the table's D call, lacks a check against the DNA. TRBV1 is tagged as a pseudogene. This CDR3 region has 17 residues. The CDR3: CTSSPDRGGSGANVLTF. CDR3 coding DNA: TGCACCAGCAGCCCGGACAGGGGAGGCTCTGGGGCCAACGTCCTGACTTTC.

This clone was seen a handful of times. The chain couples TRBV25-1 to TRBJ2-6; no definite D call. This CDR3 has 14 residues. Per germline, CDR1 MGHDK and CDR2 SYGVNS. V lost 6 bases, J lost 2 bases, and 8 bases lay in between. The CDR3 protein is CASSTRTGANVLTF. In DNA, the CDR3 is TGTGCCAGCAGCACGAGAACTGGGGCCAACGTCCTGACTTTC.

This clone was picked up a small number of times. This chain links TRBV5-1 with TRBJ1-2; a weak D match, TRBD1 (5 bases). The germline gives CDR1 SGHRS, CDR2 YFSETQ. Trimming stripped 4 bases from V and 7 bases from J, with 17 bases between. CDR3 length equals 14 residues. The CDR3 coding sequence is TGCGCCAGCAGCAACGGGGGAGTGGAGGCTGGCTACACCTTC. As protein: CASSNGGVEAGYTF.

The chain has TRBV29-1 and TRBJ1-1; a weak D match, TRBD1 (5 bases). Trimming took 5 bases from V and 4 from J, leaving 14 bases between them. The germline CDR1 and CDR2 sequences are SQVTM and ANQGSEA. The CDR3 is 13 amino acids. The CDR3 reads CSVLQVGGTEAFF. The CDR3 DNA reads TGCAGCGTTCTCCAGGTCGGGGGCACTGAAGCTTTCTTT. The full variable domain, with the rest looked up from reference TRBV29-1 and TRBJ1-1, is SAVISQKPSRDICQRGTSLTIQCQVDSQVTMMFWYRQQPGQSLTLIATANQGSEATYESGFVIDKFPISRPNLTFSTLTVSNMSPEDSSIYLCSVLQVGGTEAFFGQGTRLTVV.

The rearrangement uses TRBV15 and TRBJ1-2, with D tentatively TRBD1 (6 bases). The germline CDR1 and CDR2 sequences are LNHNV and YYDKDF (reference sequence). The CDR3 is 13 residues long. V lost 8 bases to trimming and J lost 1 base, with 11 bases between them. CDR3 in amino acids: CATHREGNYGYTF. The CDR3 DNA is TGTGCCACCCACAGGGAGGGTAACTATGGCTACACCTTC.